The TCR beta chain under discussion was sequenced for a study of stem cell transplantation in POMP-related autoinflammatory disease. Study-level information: The study hypothesized thymoproteasome defects skew the TRB repertoire via impaired CD8+ selection. After transplant, neutrophils and platelets showed 100% graft donor chimerism through one year.

This clone was counted a single time. Its antigen is as yet unknown. Study results and limitations: Across all analyzed T-cell subsets, patients with PRAID tended toward reduced diversity and increased clonality.

Prominent immunodeficiency with autoinflammation defined PRAID. Trimming stripped 0 bases from V and 3 bases from J, with 12 bases between. Germline V gene sequence: CDR1 SGHTA, CDR2 FQGNSA. The CDR3 totals 15 residues. Data came from immunoSEQ multiplex PCR; TCRdb stores just in-frame clones and leaves some out. The sample lists some 65,000 clones, roughly 93% occurring once. V usage is TRBV7-2 and J usage is TRBJ2-7, with D possibly matching TRBD1 (5 bases). This clonotype originated in a human patient with POMP-related autoinflammation and immune dysregulation (PRAID). The graft donor may have contributed some T cells. Sequencing used CD4+ T cells from PBMCs, obtained after stem cell transplantation. The CDR3 loop reads CASSLAGLGIYEQYF. CDR3 in DNA: TGTGCCAGCAGCTTAGCGGGGCTGGGCATCTACGAGCAGTACTTC. Using reference TRBV7-2 and TRBJ2-7 for the parts outside the CDR3, the full variable domain is GAGVSQSPSNKVTEKGKDVELRCDPISGHTALYWYRQSLGQGLEFLIYFQGNSAPDKSGLPSDRFSAERTGGSVSTLTIQRTQQEDSAVYLCASSLAGLGIYEQYFGPGTRLTVT.